This is a list of T cell receptor beta chains from one sample in a study of shared clonotypes between healthy human individuals. Data came from immunoSEQ multiplex PCR; TCRdb stores just in-frame clones and leaves some out. In the table there are millions of clones, approximately 95% of which are singletons. The sample was naive CD4+ T cells from PBMCs. These receptors all come from a man aged 18 to 29 in good health. Some clones in this sample may be carry-over from other donors' samples. CDR3s include the opening cysteine and the closing phenylalanine or tryptophan. Each record gives: J gene, CDR3 length, D gene, V gene, clone size, CDR3 protein, CDR3 DNA. The D gene is left open where the match is weak. Some rows mark clone size as missing; the rest say once, few, many or name a class of expanded clone.

J gene: TRBJ1-2; CDR3 length: 14; D gene: TRBD1; V gene: TRBV6-5; clone size: -; CDR3 protein: CASNSWTGGVGYTF; CDR3 DNA: TGTGCCAGCAACAGCTGGACAGGGGGCGTAGGGTACACCTTC
J gene: TRBJ1-3; CDR3 length: 16; D gene: -; V gene: TRBV5-1; clone size: -; CDR3 protein: CASSLGGRSSGNTIYF; CDR3 DNA: TGCGCCAGCAGCCTGGGGGGCCGGAGCTCTGGAAACACCATATATTTT
J gene: TRBJ2-1; CDR3 length: 15; D gene: -; V gene: TRBV5-1; clone size: -; CDR3 protein: CASSPAVNTYNEQFF; CDR3 DNA: TGCGCCAGCAGCCCCGCGGTGAATACCTACAATGAGCAGTTCTTC
J gene: TRBJ1-3; CDR3 length: 14; D gene: -; V gene: TRBV4-1; clone size: -; CDR3 protein: CASSFGPIGNTIYF; CDR3 DNA: TGCGCCAGCTCTTTCGGTCCGATCGGAAACACCATATATTTT
J gene: TRBJ2-3; CDR3 length: 16; D gene: -; V gene: TRBV6-1; clone size: -; CDR3 protein: CASSERGLSITDTQYF; CDR3 DNA: TGTGCCAGCAGTGAACGGGGCCTCTCTATCACAGATACGCAGTATTTT
J gene: TRBJ1-2; CDR3 length: 14; D gene: -; V gene: TRBV19; clone size: -; CDR3 protein: CASSTHRPDNGYTF; CDR3 DNA: TGTGCCAGTAGTACCCACCGCCCTGATAATGGCTACACCTTC
J gene: TRBJ2-5; CDR3 length: 16; D gene: -; V gene: TRBV5-1; clone size: -; CDR3 protein: CASSLTFCPLQETQYF; CDR3 DNA: TGCGCCAGCAGCTTAACTTTTTGCCCCCTCCAAGAGACCCAGTACTTC
J gene: TRBJ1-2; CDR3 length: 13; D gene: -; V gene: TRBV28; clone size: -; CDR3 protein: CASSLVDSYGYTF; CDR3 DNA: TGTGCCAGCAGTTTAGTTGACTCCTATGGCTACACCTTC
J gene: TRBJ1-1; CDR3 length: 13; D gene: TRBD1; V gene: TRBV29-1; clone size: few; CDR3 protein: CSVEVGDRLQAFF; CDR3 DNA: TGCAGCGTTGAAGTTGGGGACAGGTTACAAGCTTTCTTT
J gene: TRBJ2-7; CDR3 length: 15; D gene: TRBD2; V gene: TRBV5-4; clone size: -; CDR3 protein: CASSPWLGGSYEQYF; CDR3 DNA: TGTGCCAGCAGCCCCTGGCTGGGAGGGAGTTACGAGCAGTACTTC
J gene: TRBJ2-1; CDR3 length: 14; D gene: TRBD2; V gene: TRBV4-2; clone size: -; CDR3 protein: CASSVASGLNEQFF; CDR3 DNA: TGTGCCAGCAGCGTGGCTAGCGGCCTCAATGAGCAGTTCTTC
J gene: TRBJ1-3; CDR3 length: 15; D gene: -; V gene: TRBV5-1; clone size: -; CDR3 protein: CASSLGQNSGNTIYF; CDR3 DNA: TGCGCCAGCAGCTTGGGACAGAACTCTGGAAACACCATATATTTT
J gene: TRBJ1-3; CDR3 length: 12; D gene: -; V gene: TRBV6-4; clone size: once; CDR3 protein: CARGQSLCTIYF; CDR3 DNA: TGTGCCAGGGGCCAGAGTTTATGCACCATATATTTT
J gene: TRBJ2-1; CDR3 length: 14; D gene: TRBD1; V gene: TRBV4-3; clone size: -; CDR3 protein: CASSSGTGLGEQFF; CDR3 DNA: TGCGCCAGCAGCTCGGGGACAGGCCTGGGGGAGCAGTTCTTC
J gene: TRBJ1-4; CDR3 length: 14; D gene: TRBD1; V gene: TRBV28; clone size: -; CDR3 protein: CASSPGGTNEKLFF; CDR3 DNA: TGTGCCAGCAGCCCAGGGGGAACTAATGAAAAACTGTTTTTT
J gene: TRBJ2-3; CDR3 length: 14; D gene: -; V gene: TRBV25-1; clone size: -; CDR3 protein: CASSASDSTDTQYF; CDR3 DNA: TGTGCCAGCAGTGCGAGCGATAGCACAGATACGCAGTATTTT
J gene: TRBJ1-1; CDR3 length: 12; D gene: -; V gene: TRBV2; clone size: -; CDR3 protein: CASSYVGTEAFF; CDR3 DNA: TGTGCCAGCTCTTACGTGGGCACTGAAGCTTTCTTT
J gene: TRBJ2-7; CDR3 length: 11; D gene: -; V gene: TRBV12-5; clone size: -; CDR3 protein: CASGASYEQYF; CDR3 DNA: TGTGCTAGTGGGGCCTCCTACGAGCAGTACTTC
J gene: TRBJ2-7; CDR3 length: 14; D gene: -; V gene: TRBV12-2; clone size: once; CDR3 protein: CASRQREVSYEQYF; CDR3 DNA: TGTGCAAGTCGCCAGCGGGAGGTCTCCTACGAGCAGTACTTC
J gene: TRBJ1-5; CDR3 length: 14; D gene: -; V gene: TRBV29-1; clone size: -; CDR3 protein: CSARSGGSNQPQHF; CDR3 DNA: TGCAGCGCCCGCTCGGGAGGGAGCAATCAGCCCCAGCATTTT
J gene: TRBJ2-1; CDR3 length: 16; D gene: -; V gene: TRBV5-4; clone size: -; CDR3 protein: CASSLRSQGGSNEQFF; CDR3 DNA: TGTGCCAGCAGTCTCCGCAGCCAGGGAGGTTCCAATGAGCAGTTCTTC
J gene: TRBJ2-7; CDR3 length: 14; D gene: TRBD1; V gene: TRBV19; clone size: -; CDR3 protein: CASSGTASSYEQYF; CDR3 DNA: TGTGCCAGTAGTGGGACAGCGAGCTCCTACGAGCAGTACTTC
J gene: TRBJ2-5; CDR3 length: 15; D gene: TRBD1; V gene: TRBV11-2; clone size: -; CDR3 protein: CASSPLGQGVKTQYF; CDR3 DNA: TGTGCCAGCAGCCCTCTGGGACAGGGGGTGAAGACCCAGTACTTC
J gene: TRBJ1-1; CDR3 length: 14; D gene: -; V gene: TRBV7-3; clone size: -; CDR3 protein: CASSLRGGLTEAFF; CDR3 DNA: TGTGCCAGCAGCTTACGGGGAGGACTCACTGAAGCTTTCTTT
J gene: TRBJ1-2; CDR3 length: 12; D gene: -; V gene: TRBV2; clone size: -; CDR3 protein: CASYGTERGYTF; CDR3 DNA: TGTGCCAGTTATGGGACTGAGAGAGGCTACACCTTC
J gene: TRBJ2-1; CDR3 length: 15; D gene: TRBD1; V gene: TRBV11-1; clone size: -; CDR3 protein: CASSPRTGPYNEQFF; CDR3 DNA: TGTGCCAGCAGCCCCCGGACAGGGCCGTACAATGAGCAGTTCTTC
J gene: TRBJ2-3; CDR3 length: 19; D gene: TRBD2; V gene: TRBV4-3; clone size: -; CDR3 protein: CASSPGLAGVVRDTDTQYF; CDR3 DNA: TGCGCCAGCAGCCCAGGGCTAGCGGGAGTAGTAAGGGACACAGATACGCAGTATTTT
J gene: TRBJ1-3; CDR3 length: 14; D gene: -; V gene: TRBV14; clone size: -; CDR3 protein: CASSLTTSGNTIYF; CDR3 DNA: TGTGCCAGCAGCCTTACGACCTCTGGAAACACCATATATTTT
J gene: TRBJ1-3; CDR3 length: 12; D gene: -; V gene: TRBV10-2; clone size: -; CDR3 protein: CASGQGGNTIYF; CDR3 DNA: TGCGCCAGCGGGCAGGGGGGAAACACCATATATTTT
J gene: TRBJ1-3; CDR3 length: 14; D gene: -; V gene: TRBV5-1; clone size: once; CDR3 protein: CASSQGSSGNTIYF; CDR3 DNA: TGCGCCAGCAGCCAAGGCAGCTCTGGAAACACCATATATTTT
J gene: TRBJ2-1; CDR3 length: 14; D gene: TRBD2; V gene: TRBV7-3; clone size: -; CDR3 protein: CASSLGVAGSEQFF; CDR3 DNA: TGTGCCAGCAGCTTAGGAGTAGCGGGAAGTGAGCAGTTCTTC
J gene: TRBJ1-3; CDR3 length: 14; D gene: -; V gene: TRBV28; clone size: -; CDR3 protein: CASSLSAGRNTIYF; CDR3 DNA: TGTGCCAGCAGTTTATCCGCAGGGCGAAACACCATATATTTT
J gene: TRBJ1-2; CDR3 length: 13; D gene: -; V gene: TRBV6-6; clone size: -; CDR3 protein: CASSVRPNYGYTF; CDR3 DNA: TGTGCCAGCAGTGTCCGGCCCAACTATGGCTACACCTTC
J gene: TRBJ2-7; CDR3 length: 18; D gene: -; V gene: TRBV4-3; clone size: -; CDR3 protein: CASSQDRIGGVNFYEQYF; CDR3 DNA: TGCGCCAGCAGCCAAGATAGGATTGGGGGCGTCAATTTCTACGAGCAGTACTTC
J gene: TRBJ2-7; CDR3 length: 14; D gene: -; V gene: TRBV19; clone size: -; CDR3 protein: CASSMTRFPYEQYF; CDR3 DNA: TGTGCCAGTAGTATGACGCGCTTTCCCTACGAGCAGTACTTC
J gene: TRBJ2-5; CDR3 length: 18; D gene: TRBD2; V gene: TRBV28; clone size: -; CDR3 protein: CASSSPSRTSGSVETQYF; CDR3 DNA: TGTGCCAGCAGTTCCCCCTCGCGGACTAGCGGGAGCGTAGAGACCCAGTACTTC